This T cell receptor beta chain was identified during a study of Ad26.COV2.S vaccination and SARS-CoV-2 variants. Study context: Intramuscular Ad26.COV2.S doses were given once or twice, 56 days apart.

Clones were read by immunoSEQ multiplex PCR, and TCRdb kept only the in-frame ones, dropping some. The table lists 380,000 or so clones, around nine tenths of them singletons. V was pared by 1 base and J by 17 bases, with 20 bases between. Germline V CDR1 and CDR2: SNHLY, FYNNEI. This CDR3 is 14 amino acids long. This clone was found once. The antigen is undetermined. Study findings and constraints: Analyses that measured TCR breadth and depth may have underestimated total T cell responses.

Treatment denoted: roughly 20 received Ad26.COV2.S at low or high dose, single or two shots; 5 received placebo; per-sample allocation not given. Sampling was performed 63 days after the first vaccine or placebo injection. The starting material was peripheral blood, obtained in a trial of Ad26.COV2.S vaccine versus placebo. This TCR came from a person between 18 and 60 years old who received the Ad26.COV2.S COVID-19 vaccine or a placebo. V usage is TRBV2 and J usage is TRBJ1-4; no clear D. The CDR3 DNA reads TGTGCCAGCAGTGAAGGATCTTATCCCGATCCCGTCTTTTTT. The encoded protein is CASSEGSYPDPVFF.